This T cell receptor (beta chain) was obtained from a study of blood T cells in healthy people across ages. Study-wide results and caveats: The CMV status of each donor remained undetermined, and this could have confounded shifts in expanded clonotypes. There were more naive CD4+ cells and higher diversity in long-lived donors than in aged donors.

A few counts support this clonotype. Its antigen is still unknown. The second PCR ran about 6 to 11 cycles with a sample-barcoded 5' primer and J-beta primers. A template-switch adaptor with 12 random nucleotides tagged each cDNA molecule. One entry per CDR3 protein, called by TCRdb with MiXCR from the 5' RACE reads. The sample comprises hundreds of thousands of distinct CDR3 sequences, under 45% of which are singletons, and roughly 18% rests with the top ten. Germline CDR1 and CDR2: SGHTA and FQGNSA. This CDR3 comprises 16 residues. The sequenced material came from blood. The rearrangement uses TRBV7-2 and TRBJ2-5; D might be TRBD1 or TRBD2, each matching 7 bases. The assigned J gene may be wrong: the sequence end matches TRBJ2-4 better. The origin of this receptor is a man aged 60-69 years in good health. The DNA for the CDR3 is TGTGCCAGCAGCCCCCAGGGGGGGGGCTTGGGTGACATTCAGTACTTC. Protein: CASSPQGGGLGDIQYF.